This TCR beta chain was sequenced in a study of T cells in Graves' hyperthyroidism and ophthalmopathy. Study-level points and caveats: Ophthalmopathy and stable hyperthyroidism were told apart by a 13 V-J model. It was a median about 7.1 months before onset that the model predicted ophthalmopathy.

The germline V gene has CDR1 KGHSH and CDR2 LQKENI. The V end was cut by 4 bases, the J end by 2 bases, with 12 bases between. There are 14 residues in the CDR3. There were TCR beta CDR3 regions amplified from RNA transcripts. An initial round of RT-PCR targeting the TCR CDR3 relied on the HTBI primer set. MiXCR was run by TCRdb on the multiplex PCR reads, yielding one entry per CDR3 protein. In the table there are around 400,000 distinct CDR3 sequences, roughly 14% of which are singletons. This clonotype was counted many times. Its antigen is undetermined. With a duration under 2 months, the hyperthyroidism was newly diagnosed in patients aged 18 to 65. The diagnoses drew upon clinical symptoms, serum thyroxine and TRAb, thyroid ultrasound and orbital computed tomography.

The chain links TRBV18 to TRBJ2-7; possibly TRBD1 or TRBD2 for D (5 bases each). Material: blood. The sequence came from a woman aged 18-30 years with Graves' hyperthyroidism that later progressed to Graves' ophthalmopathy. The CDR3 here is CASSRGTGPYEQYF. The CDR3 DNA follows: TGTGCCAGCTCACGGGGGACCGGACCCTACGAGCAGTACTTC.